These T cell receptor beta chains were read from a single sample in a study of identifying expanded T cells in peripheral blood. The table came from immunoSEQ multiplex PCR; TCRdb's copy has only in-frame clones and leaves some out. Of tens of thousands of clones in the sample, approximately 85% were seen once. Specimen: blood. The receptors were sampled from a person aged 18 to 69 in good health. Each CDR3 is given with its conserved first and last residue. Fields, in order: CDR3 protein, CDR3 DNA, D gene, J gene, CDR3 length, clone size, V gene. A D gene is named only where the DNA matches it firmly. Only part of the rows carry a size: once, few, many, or a class if the clone is expanded.

cdr3_aa: CASSPGTYNEQFF
cdr3_nt: TGTGCCAGCAGCCCCGGAACCTACAATGAGCAGTTCTTC
d_call: -
j_call: TRBJ2-1
cdr3_length: 13
clone_size: -
v_call: TRBV7-3

cdr3_aa: CAWSLEWRSNQPQHF
cdr3_nt: TGTGCCTGGAGTTTGGAATGGAGGAGCAATCAGCCCCAGCATTTT
d_call: -
j_call: TRBJ1-5
cdr3_length: 15
clone_size: -
v_call: TRBV30

cdr3_aa: CASSLTGGTGYGYTF
cdr3_nt: TGTGCCAGCAGCTTGACAGGGGGCACTGGCTATGGCTACACCTTC
d_call: TRBD1
j_call: TRBJ1-2
cdr3_length: 15
clone_size: -
v_call: TRBV5-5

cdr3_aa: CVSSQDSFEQFF
cdr3_nt: TGTGTCAGCAGTCAGGACAGTTTTGAGCAGTTCTTC
d_call: -
j_call: TRBJ2-1
cdr3_length: 12
clone_size: -
v_call: TRBV6-5

cdr3_aa: CASSFRSSPYNEQFF
cdr3_nt: TGTGCCAGCAGCTTTAGGTCCAGCCCTTACAATGAGCAGTTCTTC
d_call: -
j_call: TRBJ2-1
cdr3_length: 15
clone_size: few
v_call: TRBV5-4

cdr3_aa: CASSLFGGAEAFF
cdr3_nt: TGTGCCAGCAGCTTGTTTGGAGGGGCTGAAGCTTTCTTT
d_call: -
j_call: TRBJ1-1
cdr3_length: 13
clone_size: -
v_call: TRBV7-2

cdr3_aa: CASSERSSNYGYTF
cdr3_nt: TGTGCCAGCAGTGAGAGGAGTTCTAACTATGGCTACACCTTC
d_call: -
j_call: TRBJ1-2
cdr3_length: 14
clone_size: once
v_call: TRBV2

cdr3_aa: CAISESKGGDQPQHF
cdr3_nt: TGTGCCATCAGTGAGTCTAAGGGGGGGGATCAGCCCCAGCATTTT
d_call: -
j_call: TRBJ1-5
cdr3_length: 15
clone_size: once
v_call: TRBV10-3

cdr3_aa: CASKNWGAYGYTF
cdr3_nt: TGTGCCAGCAAAAACTGGGGGGCGTATGGCTACACCTTC
d_call: -
j_call: TRBJ1-2
cdr3_length: 13
clone_size: -
v_call: TRBV19

cdr3_aa: CASFGGVSDNEQFF
cdr3_nt: TGTGCCAGCTTTGGGGGAGTATCTGACAATGAGCAGTTCTTC
d_call: -
j_call: TRBJ2-1
cdr3_length: 14
clone_size: -
v_call: TRBV18

cdr3_aa: CASRSGTGIPGANVLTF
cdr3_nt: TGTGCCAGTAGATCAGGGACAGGGATTCCTGGGGCCAACGTCCTGACTTTC
d_call: TRBD1
j_call: TRBJ2-6
cdr3_length: 17
clone_size: -
v_call: TRBV19

cdr3_aa: CASSLSGNEQFF
cdr3_nt: TGTGCCAGCAGCTTATCCGGGAATGAGCAGTTCTTC
d_call: -
j_call: TRBJ2-1
cdr3_length: 12
clone_size: -
v_call: TRBV11-2

cdr3_aa: CASSPSRDNYGYTF
cdr3_nt: TGTGCCAGCAGCCCCAGCCGGGATAACTATGGCTACACCTTC
d_call: -
j_call: TRBJ1-2
cdr3_length: 14
clone_size: -
v_call: TRBV7-2

cdr3_aa: CAWSFRAGYGYTF
cdr3_nt: TGTGCCTGGAGTTTCAGGGCCGGCTATGGCTACACCTTC
d_call: -
j_call: TRBJ1-2
cdr3_length: 13
clone_size: -
v_call: TRBV30

cdr3_aa: CASSERVAGSYEQYF
cdr3_nt: TGTGCCAGCAGTGAAAGGGTTGCAGGCTCCTACGAGCAGTACTTC
d_call: -
j_call: TRBJ2-7
cdr3_length: 15
clone_size: -
v_call: TRBV6-1

cdr3_aa: CASSLTPRDTFTF
cdr3_nt: TGTGCCAGCAGCCTTACCCCGAGGGACACCTTCACCTTC
d_call: -
j_call: TRBJ1-2
cdr3_length: 13
clone_size: -
v_call: TRBV7-2

cdr3_aa: CASSANAGEIPRPLHF
cdr3_nt: TGTGCCAGCAGTGCTAATGCAGGGGAGATCCCGAGGCCCCTCCACTTT
d_call: -
j_call: TRBJ1-6
cdr3_length: 16
clone_size: few
v_call: TRBV9

cdr3_aa: CASSQGARYEQYF
cdr3_nt: TGTGCCAGTTCACAGGGGGCGAGGTACGAGCAGTACTTC
d_call: TRBD1
j_call: TRBJ2-7
cdr3_length: 13
clone_size: once
v_call: TRBV6-5

cdr3_aa: CASREGQGESYEQYF
cdr3_nt: TGTGCCAGCAGGGAGGGGCAGGGAGAATCCTACGAGCAGTACTTC
d_call: -
j_call: TRBJ2-7
cdr3_length: 15
clone_size: -
v_call: TRBV6-1

cdr3_aa: CAWSPRGQINQPQHF
cdr3_nt: TGTGCCTGGAGTCCCCGGGGACAGATAAATCAGCCCCAGCATTTT
d_call: TRBD1
j_call: TRBJ1-5
cdr3_length: 15
clone_size: few
v_call: TRBV30

cdr3_aa: CASSLGVGRGNGYTF
cdr3_nt: TGTGCCAGCAGTTTAGGTGTAGGGAGGGGAAATGGCTACACCTTC
d_call: -
j_call: TRBJ1-2
cdr3_length: 15
clone_size: once
v_call: TRBV27

cdr3_aa: CASSEPLGGGEKLFF
cdr3_nt: TGTGCCAGCAGTGAACCTCTGGGGGGGGGCGAAAAACTGTTTTTT
d_call: -
j_call: TRBJ1-4
cdr3_length: 15
clone_size: few
v_call: TRBV25-1

cdr3_aa: CASSQIKFSGYQETQYF
cdr3_nt: TGTGCCAGCAGCCAGATTAAATTTAGCGGGTACCAAGAGACCCAGTACTTC
d_call: TRBD2
j_call: TRBJ2-5
cdr3_length: 17
clone_size: -
v_call: TRBV14

cdr3_aa: CASSPPVGGMWGSTDTQYF
cdr3_nt: TGTGCCAGCTCACCACCCGTTGGAGGGATGTGGGGTAGCACAGATACGCAGTATTTT
d_call: -
j_call: TRBJ2-3
cdr3_length: 19
clone_size: -
v_call: TRBV18

cdr3_aa: CASSIQNRADTQYF
cdr3_nt: TGCGCCAGCAGCATACAGAACAGGGCCGATACGCAGTATTTT
d_call: -
j_call: TRBJ2-3
cdr3_length: 14
clone_size: -
v_call: TRBV5-1

cdr3_aa: CASRGITEAFF
cdr3_nt: TGTGCCAGCCGGGGGATCACTGAAGCTTTCTTT
d_call: -
j_call: TRBJ1-1
cdr3_length: 11
clone_size: -
v_call: TRBV5-8

cdr3_aa: CATSAHRSNQPQHF
cdr3_nt: TGTGCCACCAGCGCCCATAGGAGCAATCAGCCCCAGCATTTT
d_call: -
j_call: TRBJ1-5
cdr3_length: 14
clone_size: -
v_call: TRBV15

cdr3_aa: CASSVGDPVTSEGEQFF
cdr3_nt: TGTGCCAGCAGCGTAGGGGACCCTGTAACTAGCGAGGGTGAGCAGTTCTTC
d_call: TRBD2
j_call: TRBJ2-1
cdr3_length: 17
clone_size: -
v_call: TRBV9

cdr3_aa: CASSLPGDYGYTF
cdr3_nt: TGTGCCAGCAGCTTACCAGGGGACTATGGCTACACCTTC
d_call: -
j_call: TRBJ1-2
cdr3_length: 13
clone_size: -
v_call: TRBV7-9

cdr3_aa: CASSLGRNTEAFF
cdr3_nt: TGTGCCAGCAGTTTAGGAAGAAACACTGAAGCTTTCTTT
d_call: -
j_call: TRBJ1-1
cdr3_length: 13
clone_size: -
v_call: TRBV27

cdr3_aa: CASSVRGDQYNEQFF
cdr3_nt: TGTGCCAGCAGCGTCAGGGGGGATCAATACAATGAGCAGTTCTTC
d_call: -
j_call: TRBJ2-1
cdr3_length: 15
clone_size: -
v_call: TRBV9

cdr3_aa: CASSPAASGGPAGTQYF
cdr3_nt: TGTGCCAGCTCACCCGCGGCAAGCGGGGGGCCAGCCGGGACCCAGTACTTC
d_call: TRBD2
j_call: TRBJ2-5
cdr3_length: 17
clone_size: -
v_call: TRBV18

cdr3_aa: CASSSTGGSGELFF
cdr3_nt: TGTGCCAGCAGTAGTACAGGGGGTTCCGGGGAGCTGTTTTTT
d_call: TRBD1
j_call: TRBJ2-2
cdr3_length: 14
clone_size: -
v_call: TRBV6-6

cdr3_aa: CASSFYLGSDTQYF
cdr3_nt: TGTGCCAGCAGTTTTTATCTCGGGTCAGATACGCAGTATTTT
d_call: -
j_call: TRBJ2-3
cdr3_length: 14
clone_size: -
v_call: TRBV27

cdr3_aa: CASSVDLSGNTIYF
cdr3_nt: TGTGCCAGCAGCGTAGATCTCTCTGGAAACACCATATATTTT
d_call: -
j_call: TRBJ1-3
cdr3_length: 14
clone_size: -
v_call: TRBV5-6

cdr3_aa: CASRGQPNSYGYTF
cdr3_nt: TGTGCCAGCAGAGGACAGCCAAACAGCTATGGCTACACCTTC
d_call: -
j_call: TRBJ1-2
cdr3_length: 14
clone_size: -
v_call: TRBV6-1

cdr3_aa: CASGDPDRGTYGYTF
cdr3_nt: TGTGCCAGCGGAGACCCCGACAGGGGAACCTATGGCTACACCTTC
d_call: TRBD1
j_call: TRBJ1-2
cdr3_length: 15
clone_size: -
v_call: TRBV2

cdr3_aa: CASSLGSYETQYF
cdr3_nt: TGTGCCAGCAGCTTAGGTTCGTACGAGACCCAGTACTTC
d_call: -
j_call: TRBJ2-5
cdr3_length: 13
clone_size: -
v_call: TRBV7-2

cdr3_aa: CRPNTEAFF
cdr3_nt: TGCAGGCCTAACACTGAAGCTTTCTTT
d_call: -
j_call: TRBJ1-1
cdr3_length: 9
clone_size: once
v_call: TRBV20-1

cdr3_aa: CSAAREETQYF
cdr3_nt: TGCAGTGCCGCTCGAGAAGAGACCCAGTACTTC
d_call: -
j_call: TRBJ2-5
cdr3_length: 11
clone_size: -
v_call: TRBV20-1

cdr3_aa: CASSGTGGYGYTF
cdr3_nt: TGTGCCAGCAGCGGGACAGGGGGCTATGGCTACACCTTC
d_call: TRBD1
j_call: TRBJ1-2
cdr3_length: 13
clone_size: -
v_call: TRBV2

cdr3_aa: CASSLVAGGTGELFF
cdr3_nt: TGTGCCAGCAGCCTAGTGGCGGGGGGGACCGGGGAGCTGTTTTTT
d_call: TRBD2
j_call: TRBJ2-2
cdr3_length: 15
clone_size: few
v_call: TRBV9

cdr3_aa: CASSLSGIRTEAFF
cdr3_nt: TGCGCCAGCAGCTTGAGTGGCATTCGCACTGAAGCTTTCTTT
d_call: -
j_call: TRBJ1-1
cdr3_length: 14
clone_size: -
v_call: TRBV5-1

cdr3_aa: CASSPTPRSGHRNTGELFF
cdr3_nt: TGCGCCAGCAGCCCGACCCCCAGAAGTGGGCACCGAAACACCGGGGAGCTGTTTTTT
d_call: -
j_call: TRBJ2-2
cdr3_length: 19
clone_size: -
v_call: TRBV4-1

cdr3_aa: CASSITGSYEQYF
cdr3_nt: TGTGCCAGTAGTATAACAGGAAGCTACGAGCAGTACTTC
d_call: -
j_call: TRBJ2-7
cdr3_length: 13
clone_size: -
v_call: TRBV19

cdr3_aa: CASSHLGRGEAFF
cdr3_nt: TGCGCCAGCAGCCACCTTGGACGGGGAGAAGCTTTCTTT
d_call: -
j_call: TRBJ1-1
cdr3_length: 13
clone_size: -
v_call: TRBV5-1

cdr3_aa: CASSEVAGGPGDGYTF
cdr3_nt: TGTGCCAGCAGTGAGGTGGCAGGGGGTCCTGGGGATGGCTACACCTTC
d_call: TRBD1
j_call: TRBJ1-2
cdr3_length: 16
clone_size: once
v_call: TRBV2

cdr3_aa: CSVARTENNEQFF
cdr3_nt: TGCAGCGTTGCCCGGACAGAGAACAATGAGCAGTTCTTC
d_call: -
j_call: TRBJ2-1
cdr3_length: 13
clone_size: -
v_call: TRBV29-1

cdr3_aa: CASGGSGATSYEQYF
cdr3_nt: TGTGCCAGTGGAGGGTCCGGGGCCACCTCCTACGAGCAGTACTTC
d_call: -
j_call: TRBJ2-7
cdr3_length: 15
clone_size: -
v_call: TRBV19

cdr3_aa: CASSLNQGANYGYTF
cdr3_nt: TGCGCCAGCAGCTTGAATCAAGGAGCTAACTATGGCTACACCTTC
d_call: -
j_call: TRBJ1-2
cdr3_length: 15
clone_size: -
v_call: TRBV5-1

cdr3_aa: CASSQGQGTGELFF
cdr3_nt: TGCGCCAGCAGCCAAGGACAGGGAACCGGGGAGCTGTTTTTT
d_call: TRBD1
j_call: TRBJ2-2
cdr3_length: 14
clone_size: -
v_call: TRBV4-1

cdr3_aa: CASSIVQGSTGFLNSPLHF
cdr3_nt: TGTGCCAGTAGTATTGTACAGGGTTCCACTGGATTTCTTAATTCACCCCTCCACTTT
d_call: -
j_call: TRBJ1-6
cdr3_length: 19
clone_size: -
v_call: TRBV19

cdr3_aa: CASSLALRGPHEQYF
cdr3_nt: TGTGCCAGCAGCTTAGCTTTGAGGGGGCCCCACGAGCAGTACTTC
d_call: TRBD1
j_call: TRBJ2-7
cdr3_length: 15
clone_size: -
v_call: TRBV7-8

cdr3_aa: CASSPGQPSTEAFF
cdr3_nt: TGTGCCAGCAGCCCCGGACAGCCCAGCACTGAAGCTTTCTTT
d_call: -
j_call: TRBJ1-1
cdr3_length: 14
clone_size: -
v_call: TRBV7-2

cdr3_aa: CASSLEVLNTEAFF
cdr3_nt: TGCGCCAGCAGCTTGGAGGTGCTGAACACTGAAGCTTTCTTT
d_call: -
j_call: TRBJ1-1
cdr3_length: 14
clone_size: -
v_call: TRBV5-1

cdr3_aa: CASSPDRRTQYF
cdr3_nt: TGTGCCAGCAGCCCGGACCGGAGGACGCAGTATTTT
d_call: -
j_call: TRBJ2-3
cdr3_length: 12
clone_size: once
v_call: TRBV5-4

cdr3_aa: CASSLGGDYGYTF
cdr3_nt: TGTGCCAGCAGCTTAGGGGGTGACTATGGCTACACCTTC
d_call: -
j_call: TRBJ1-2
cdr3_length: 13
clone_size: -
v_call: TRBV7-2

cdr3_aa: CASSPTGPGGTEAFF
cdr3_nt: TGTGCCAGCTCACCAACCGGGCCCGGGGGCACTGAAGCTTTCTTT
d_call: -
j_call: TRBJ1-1
cdr3_length: 15
clone_size: -
v_call: TRBV18

cdr3_aa: CASSVSLDSEAFF
cdr3_nt: -
d_call: -
j_call: TRBJ1-1
cdr3_length: 13
clone_size: few
v_call: TRBV2